One sample yielded the 14 T cell receptor beta chains listed below, sequenced in a study of cytomegalovirus exposure and HLA in healthy donors (dated by TCRdb to 2016 to 2017). The receptor library was made with the immunoSEQ multiplex PCR assay. For the multiplex PCR, a mixture combining 60 forward primers for TCR Vbeta segments and 13 reverse primers for TCR Jbeta segments was used. TCRdb retrieved this table from immuneACCESS and kept in-frame rearrangements only. Not all clones are present; in checked studies, unresolved V genes account for under half, and no reason is known for the remainder. The sample data list about 130,000 clones, and over 65% of these were observed just once. Of the sample, around 1.2% is held by the ten largest clones. Sequencing input: PBMCs. Every receptor here comes from a man in his fifties or sixties in good health and CMV-seronegative.

The V and J genes are TRBV28 and TRBJ2-7; 12 bases are shared with TRBD2. The CDR3 runs to 15 residues. With 6 bases clipped from V and 5 bases from J, the junction kept 8 bases outside the gene matches. The V gene's germline CDR1 is MDHEN and CDR2 SYDVKM. In DNA form, the CDR3 reads TGTGCCAGCAGCTCTAGCGGGAGGGCCCTCGACGAGCAGTACTTC. Translated, it gives CASSSSGRALDEQYF.

This clone was found once. The rearrangement links TRBV11-3 to TRBJ1-5; D is uncertain. CDR1 and CDR2 (germline): SGHNT, YENEEA. CDR3 length: 16 residues. V was clipped by 8 bases and J by 9 bases, with 26 bases between them. CDR3 sequence (DNA): TGTGCCAGCCGACGGGAGAGTAATTTGGGTACCTGGCCCCAGCATTTT. Its protein product is CASRRESNLGTWPQHF.

In nucleotides, the CDR3 is TGTGCCAGCAGACGGCCGACAGGGGGCAATCAGCCCCAGCATTTT. Protein: CASRRPTGGNQPQHF. This chain connects TRBV28 to TRBJ1-5; 8 bases are shared with TRBD1. The germline V gene has CDR1 MDHEN and CDR2 SYDVKM. Trimming removed 6 bases from V and 2 bases from J; junction bases left unmatched: 6. This CDR3 spans 15 amino acids.

The chain combines TRBV7-2 with TRBJ2-5; 13 nucleotides line up with TRBD2. This CDR3 is built from 16 residues. The ends lost 5 bases at V and 4 bases at J; junction bases unmatched: 7. CDR1 SGHTA and CDR2 FQGNSA come from the germline V gene. This CDR3 reads CASSILRTSGRETQYF. DNA of the CDR3: TGTGCCAGCAGCATTCTTCGGACTAGCGGGAGAGAGACCCAGTACTTC. The entire variable domain, with the rest obtained from reference TRBV7-2 and TRBJ2-5, is as follows: GAGVSQSPSNKVTEKGKDVELRCDPISGHTALYWYRQSLGQGLEFLIYFQGNSAPDKSGLPSDRFSAERTGGSVSTLTIQRTQQEDSAVYLCASSILRTSGRETQYFGPGTRLLVL.

The J gene is TRBJ2-5, the V gene TRBV11-3; D uncertain. Per germline, CDR1 SGHNT and CDR2 YENEEA. Trimming removed 4 bases at V and 0 bases at J, with 6 bases between. This CDR3 spans 13 amino acids. The CDR3 DNA follows: TGTGCCAGCAGCTCAGGAAACCAAGAGACCCAGTACTTC. The encoded protein is CASSSGNQETQYF. The entire variable domain, with the rest obtained from reference TRBV11-3 and TRBJ2-5, is as follows: EAGVVQSPRYKIIEKKQPVAFWCNPISGHNTLYWYLQNLGQGPELLIRYENEEAVDDSQLPKDRFSAERLKGVDSTLKIQPAELGDSAVYLCASSSGNQETQYFGPGTRLLVL.

A few counts support this clone. J is TRBJ2-7 and V is TRBV6-5; 10 positions match TRBD2. Germline assignment: CDR1 MNHEY and CDR2 SVGAGI. The CDR3 is 13 residues long. V lost 6 bases, J lost 4 bases, and 3 bases stayed unmatched. This CDR3 reads CASRRTSGYEQYF. The CDR3 nucleotides read TGTGCCAGCAGACGGACTAGCGGTTACGAGCAGTACTTC.

The rearrangement joins TRBV7-8 to TRBJ2-7, with 8 bases lining up with TRBD1. J was trimmed by 0 bases and V by 6 bases; bases with no gene match: 7. The germline CDR1 and CDR2 sequences are SGHVS and FQNEAQ. The CDR3 runs to 15 residues. The CDR3: CASSSDRGSSYEQYF. The CDR3 DNA sequence: TGTGCCAGCAGTTCCGACAGGGGAAGCTCCTACGAGCAGTACTTC.

The J gene is TRBJ1-2, the V gene TRBV28; D is uncertain. The CDR3 covers 15 residues. V was cut by 6 bases and J by 8 bases, with 22 bases left in between. In germline, CDR1 is MDHEN, CDR2 SYDVKM. CDR3 residues: CASSPTGSQRFGYTF. The CDR3, as DNA: TGTGCCAGCAGCCCTACGGGTAGCCAGCGGTTCGGCTACACCTTC.

The chain uses TRBV29-1 and TRBJ2-7, with D possibly being TRBD2 (5 bases). The CDR3 extends over 14 amino acids. Trimming pared 4 bases from V and 5 bases from J, leaving 18 bases between. The V gene's germline CDR1 is SQVTM and CDR2 ANQGSEA. Here the CDR3 reads CSVGLDSTRDEQYF. DNA for the CDR3: TGCAGCGTTGGTTTAGACTCCACGAGGGACGAGCAGTACTTC.

The DNA of the CDR3 is TGTGCCAGCAGTGAACCGGGGGGGCGCACAGATACGCAGTATTTT. Translation: CASSEPGGRTDTQYF. This chain connects TRBV6-1 to TRBJ2-3; 8 nucleotides agree with TRBD2. V shed 2 bases, J shed 1 base, and the junction held 2 bases outside the gene matches. The germline V gene encodes CDR1 MNHNS and CDR2 SASEGT. The CDR3 extends over 15 amino acids.

The V call is TRBV6-4, the J call TRBJ2-1; 12 bases agree with TRBD2. This CDR3 contains 19 residues. Per germline, CDR1 MRHNA and CDR2 SNTAGT. The trim removed 4 bases at V and 6 bases at J, leaving 16 bases unmatched. CDR3 sequence reads: CASSVESGLAGSGSNEQFF. In DNA form, the CDR3 reads TGTGCCAGCAGTGTTGAATCTGGACTAGCGGGATCGGGTAGCAATGAGCAGTTCTTC.

The V and J genes are TRBV5-1 and TRBJ2-1, with 8 bases aligning to TRBD2. Germline loops: CDR1 SGHRS, CDR2 YFSETQ. V lost 3 bases, J lost 9 bases, and 8 bases stayed unmatched. The CDR3 extends over 14 amino acids. CDR3 amino acids: CASSSILAEGEQFF. The CDR3 DNA is TGCGCCAGCAGCTCCATACTAGCGGAGGGTGAGCAGTTCTTC.

The chain carries TRBV10-3 and TRBJ2-7, with D hard to call. Between the trimmed V and J ends, which lost 5 bases and 0 bases, there was a span of 5 bases. This CDR3 is 12 amino acids long. Germline loops: CDR1 ENHRY, CDR2 SYGVKD. The CDR3 sequence is CAISQNSYEQYF. CDR3 sequence (DNA): TGTGCCATCAGTCAGAACTCCTACGAGCAGTACTTC.

This clone was detected a few times. This chain joins TRBV10-2 and TRBJ1-4, with D perhaps TRBD1 (5 bases). The CDR3 consists of 12 residues. V was shortened by 7 bases and J by 7 bases, with 10 bases between the two germline ends. Germline assignment: CDR1 WSHSY and CDR2 SAAADI. The CDR3 loop reads CASTRGGEKLFF. CDR3 nucleotides: TGCGCCAGCACCCGCGGGGGTGAAAAACTGTTTTTT.